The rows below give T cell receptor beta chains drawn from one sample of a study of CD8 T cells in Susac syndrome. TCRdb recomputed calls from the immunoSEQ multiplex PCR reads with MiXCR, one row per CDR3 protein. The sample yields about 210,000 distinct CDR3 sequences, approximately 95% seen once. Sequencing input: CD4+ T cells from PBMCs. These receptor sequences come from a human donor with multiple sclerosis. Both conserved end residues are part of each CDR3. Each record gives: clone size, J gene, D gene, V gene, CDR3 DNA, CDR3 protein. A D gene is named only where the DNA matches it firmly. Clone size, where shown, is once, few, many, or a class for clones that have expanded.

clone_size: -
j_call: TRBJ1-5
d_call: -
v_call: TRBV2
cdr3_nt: TGTGCCAGCACCGCGGGAACAGCCAATCAGCCCCAGCATTTT
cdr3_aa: CASTAGTANQPQHF

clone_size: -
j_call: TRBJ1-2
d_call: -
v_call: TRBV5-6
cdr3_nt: TGTGCCAGCAGCCGACCCCAGGGTGATGGCTACACCTTC
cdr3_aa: CASSRPQGDGYTF

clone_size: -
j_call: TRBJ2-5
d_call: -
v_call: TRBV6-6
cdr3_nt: TGTGCCAGCAGCAGAAGGGTCCAAGAGACCCAGTACTTC
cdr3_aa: CASSRRVQETQYF

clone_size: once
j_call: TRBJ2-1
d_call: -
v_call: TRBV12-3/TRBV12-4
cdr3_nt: TGTGCCAGCAGCCCGGGGGGCTTGAGGGGGTACAATGAGCAGTTCTTC
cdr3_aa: CASSPGGLRGYNEQFF

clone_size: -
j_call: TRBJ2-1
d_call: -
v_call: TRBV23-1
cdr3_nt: TGCGCCAGCAGTCAATCCGAACAGCTCAATGAGCAGTTCTTC
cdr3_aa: CASSQSEQLNEQFF

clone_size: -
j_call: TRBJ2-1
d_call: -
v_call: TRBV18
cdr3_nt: TGTGCCAGCTCACCACTCTTGGGGACCTACAATGAGCAGTTCTTC
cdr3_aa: CASSPLLGTYNEQFF

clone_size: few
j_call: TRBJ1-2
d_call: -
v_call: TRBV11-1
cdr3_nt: TGTGCCAGCAGCGAGACCCGGGAGGGCTACACCTTC
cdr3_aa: CASSETREGYTF

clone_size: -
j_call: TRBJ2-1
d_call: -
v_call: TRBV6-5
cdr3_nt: TGTGCCAGCAGACAGGCCCTAGACTACAATGAGCAGTTCTTC
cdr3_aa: CASRQALDYNEQFF

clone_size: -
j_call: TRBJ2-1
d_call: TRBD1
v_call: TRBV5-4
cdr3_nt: TGTGCCAGCAGCGACCCACAGGGGATGAGCTCCTACAATGAGCAGTTCTTC
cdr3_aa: CASSDPQGMSSYNEQFF

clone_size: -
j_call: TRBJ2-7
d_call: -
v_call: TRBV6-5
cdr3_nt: TGTGCCAGCACCCGCTCGCAGGGGAGTTCCGGGCAGTACTTC
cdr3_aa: CASTRSQGSSGQYF

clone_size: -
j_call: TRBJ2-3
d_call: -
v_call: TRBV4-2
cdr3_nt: TGTGCCAGCACCCCGTCAAGCATGGGACTCAGCACAGATACGCAGTATTTT
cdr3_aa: CASTPSSMGLSTDTQYF

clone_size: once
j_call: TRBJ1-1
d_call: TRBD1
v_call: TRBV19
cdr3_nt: TGTGCCAGTAACAACAGGGGTCTCCGGACTGAAGCTTTCTTT
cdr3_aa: CASNNRGLRTEAFF

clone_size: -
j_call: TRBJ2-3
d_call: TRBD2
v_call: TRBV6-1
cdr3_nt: TGTGCCAGCAGTGAATTGACTAGCGGCACAGATACGCAGTATTTT
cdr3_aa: CASSELTSGTDTQYF

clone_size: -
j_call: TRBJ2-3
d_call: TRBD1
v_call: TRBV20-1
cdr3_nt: TGCAGTGCTAGATCTGGACAGGGCCCAGATACGCAGTATTTT
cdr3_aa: CSARSGQGPDTQYF

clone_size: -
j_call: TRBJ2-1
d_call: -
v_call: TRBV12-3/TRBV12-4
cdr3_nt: TGTGCCAGCAGTTCCGTAGGAGGGGGTGAGCAGTTCTTC
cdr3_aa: CASSSVGGGEQFF

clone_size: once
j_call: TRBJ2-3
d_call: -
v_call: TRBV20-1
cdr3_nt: TGCAGTGCTGCACGCAATACGCAGTATTTT
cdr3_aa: CSAARNTQYF

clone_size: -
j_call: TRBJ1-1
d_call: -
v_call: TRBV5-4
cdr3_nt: TGTGCCAGCAGCCTCCGGGACCGACAAGAAGGGGAAGCTTTCTTT
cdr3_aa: CASSLRDRQEGEAFF

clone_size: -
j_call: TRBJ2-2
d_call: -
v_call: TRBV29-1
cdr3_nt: TGCAGCGCCACCCAGGGGGGGCTCACCGGGGAGCTGTTTTTT
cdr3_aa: CSATQGGLTGELFF

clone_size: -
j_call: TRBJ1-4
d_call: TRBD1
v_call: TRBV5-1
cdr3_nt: TGCGCCAGCACGCGACAGGGTCAAACTAATGAAAAACTGTTTTTT
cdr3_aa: CASTRQGQTNEKLFF

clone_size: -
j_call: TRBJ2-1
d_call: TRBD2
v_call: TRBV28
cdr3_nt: TGTGCCAGCAGTTTTGGGGCCCGGGGGGGCAATAATGAGCAGTTCTTC
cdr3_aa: CASSFGARGGNNEQFF

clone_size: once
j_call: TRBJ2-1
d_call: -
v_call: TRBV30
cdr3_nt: TGTGCCTGGAGTCTAGGAACAGACAATGAGCAGTTCTTC
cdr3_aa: CAWSLGTDNEQFF

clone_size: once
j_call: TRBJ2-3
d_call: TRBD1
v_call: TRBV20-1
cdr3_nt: TGCAGTGCCCCGGACAGGGGCATGTTCAAGGCGGCAGATACGCAGTATTTT
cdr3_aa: CSAPDRGMFKAADTQYF

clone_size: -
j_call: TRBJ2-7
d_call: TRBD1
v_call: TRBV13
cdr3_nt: TGTGCCAGCAGTCTGGGACAGGGGCTCTACGAGCAGTACTTC
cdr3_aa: CASSLGQGLYEQYF

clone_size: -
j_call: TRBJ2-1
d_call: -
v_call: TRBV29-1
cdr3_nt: TGCAGCGCCACGGGACTCCCTCCGGGGGAGGAGCAGTTCTTC
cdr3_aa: CSATGLPPGEEQFF

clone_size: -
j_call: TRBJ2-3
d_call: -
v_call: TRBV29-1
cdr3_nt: TGCAGCGTTGAAATGGGGATTGCAGATACGCAGTATTTT
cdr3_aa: CSVEMGIADTQYF

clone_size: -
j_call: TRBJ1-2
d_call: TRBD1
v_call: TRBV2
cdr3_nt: TGTGCCAGCAGTGCTGACAGGGAAGGACGAAGCTACACCTTC
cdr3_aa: CASSADREGRSYTF

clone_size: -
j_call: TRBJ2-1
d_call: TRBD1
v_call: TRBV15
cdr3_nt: TGTGCCACCAGCAGACCGGGACAGGCGAATGAGCAGTTCTTC
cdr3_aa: CATSRPGQANEQFF

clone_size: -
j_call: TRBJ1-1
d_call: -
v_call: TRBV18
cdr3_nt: TGTGCCAGCTCACGGCAGGGGTCGAACACTGAAGCTTTCTTT
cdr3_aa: CASSRQGSNTEAFF

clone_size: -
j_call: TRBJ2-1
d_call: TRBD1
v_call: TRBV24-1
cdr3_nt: TGTGCCACCAGTGATCCCGGACAGGGACTGTCTGGTGAGCAGTTCTTC
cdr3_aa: CATSDPGQGLSGEQFF

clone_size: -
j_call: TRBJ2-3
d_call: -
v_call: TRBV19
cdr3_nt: TGTGCCAGTAGGGCCCTCGGCGGGGAGAACACAGATACGCAGTATTTT
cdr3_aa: CASRALGGENTDTQYF

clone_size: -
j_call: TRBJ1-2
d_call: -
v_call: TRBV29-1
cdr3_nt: TGCAGCGTTCGGGGGAGTGGTGGCTACACCTTC
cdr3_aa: CSVRGSGGYTF

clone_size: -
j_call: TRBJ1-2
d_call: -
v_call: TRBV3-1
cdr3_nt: TGTGCCAGCAGCTTCGCATATGACAATGGCTACACCTTC
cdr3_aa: CASSFAYDNGYTF

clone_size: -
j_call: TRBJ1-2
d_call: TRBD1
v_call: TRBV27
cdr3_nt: TGTGCCAGCTATCAGGGGGGAGGCTACACCTTC
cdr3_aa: CASYQGGGYTF

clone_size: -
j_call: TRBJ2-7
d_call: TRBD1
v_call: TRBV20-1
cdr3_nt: TGCAGTGTACTAGGGACAGGGATTTCCTACGAGCAGTACTTC
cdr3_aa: CSVLGTGISYEQYF

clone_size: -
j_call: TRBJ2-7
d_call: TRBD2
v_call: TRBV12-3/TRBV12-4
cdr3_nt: TGTGCCAGCGGCCTAGGGCTAGCGGGGCACTACGAGCAGTACTTC
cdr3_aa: CASGLGLAGHYEQYF

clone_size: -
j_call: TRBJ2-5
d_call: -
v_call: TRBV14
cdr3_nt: TGTGCCAGCAGCATATCCGCGGGGCGGGAGACCCAGTACTTC
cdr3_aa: CASSISAGRETQYF

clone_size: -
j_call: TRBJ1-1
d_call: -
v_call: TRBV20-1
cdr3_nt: TGCAGTGCTAGTGGACACTTGAACACTGAAGCTTTCTTT
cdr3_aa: CSASGHLNTEAFF

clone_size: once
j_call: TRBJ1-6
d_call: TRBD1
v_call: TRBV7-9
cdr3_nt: TGTGCCAGCGGGGCGTGGACAGGGGGTAGCTCACCCCTCCACTTT
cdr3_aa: CASGAWTGGSSPLHF

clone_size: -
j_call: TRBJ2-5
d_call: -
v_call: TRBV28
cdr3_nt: TGTGCCAGCAACCCCACCGGCGAGACCCAGTACTTC
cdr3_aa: CASNPTGETQYF

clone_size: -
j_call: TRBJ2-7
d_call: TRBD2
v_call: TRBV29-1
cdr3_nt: TGCAGCGTTGAAATGGGAGGGGACCGGCAGTACTTC
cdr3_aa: CSVEMGGDRQYF

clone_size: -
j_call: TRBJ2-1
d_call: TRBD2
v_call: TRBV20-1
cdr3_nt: TGCAGTGCTAGATTTAATACGGGGGGAACCTACAATGAGCAGTTCTTC
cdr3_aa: CSARFNTGGTYNEQFF

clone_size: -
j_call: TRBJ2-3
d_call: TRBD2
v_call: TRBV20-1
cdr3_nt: TGCAGTGCATCCGGGACCCCGGGGGGGCAGTATTTT
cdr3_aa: CSASGTPGGQYF

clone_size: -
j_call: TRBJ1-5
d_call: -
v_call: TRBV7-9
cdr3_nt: TGTGCCAGCAGCTTAGAGTTAGACAATCAGCCCCAGCATTTT
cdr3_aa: CASSLELDNQPQHF

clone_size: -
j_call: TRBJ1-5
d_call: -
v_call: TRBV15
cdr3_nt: TGTGCCACCAGCAGGGCAGATCAGCCCCAGCATTTT
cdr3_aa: CATSRADQPQHF

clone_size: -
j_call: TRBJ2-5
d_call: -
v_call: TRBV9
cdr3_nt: TGTGCCAGCAGCGGAACATTAGAGACCCAGTACTTC
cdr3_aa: CASSGTLETQYF

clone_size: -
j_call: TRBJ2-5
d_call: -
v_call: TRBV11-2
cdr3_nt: TGTGCCAGCAGCCCATTACCATGGGGGGAGACCCAGTACTTC
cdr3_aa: CASSPLPWGETQYF

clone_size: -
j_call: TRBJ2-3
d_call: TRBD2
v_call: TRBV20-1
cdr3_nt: TGCAGTGCTAGGCTAGCGGGTGTGGCGGATACGCAGTATTTT
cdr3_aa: CSARLAGVADTQYF

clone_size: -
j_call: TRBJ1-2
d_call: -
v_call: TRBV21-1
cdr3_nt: TGTGCCAGCAGCAGGGGGACAAGTGGACCGGTTAACTATGGCTACACCTTC
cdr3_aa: CASSRGTSGPVNYGYTF

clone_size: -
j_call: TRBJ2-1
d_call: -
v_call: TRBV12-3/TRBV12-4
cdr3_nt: TGTGCCAGCAGGGAATGGGACACCCGGGGTGAGCAGTTCTTC
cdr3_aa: CASREWDTRGEQFF

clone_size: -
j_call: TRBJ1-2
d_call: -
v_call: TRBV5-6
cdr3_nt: TGTGCCAGCTGGAGGGACAACTATGGCTACACCTTC
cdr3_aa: CASWRDNYGYTF

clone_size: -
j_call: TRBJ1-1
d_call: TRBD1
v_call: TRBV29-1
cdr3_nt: TGCAGCGTTGCGTCGGGACAGACTCTGAACACTGAAGCTTTCTTT
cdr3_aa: CSVASGQTLNTEAFF

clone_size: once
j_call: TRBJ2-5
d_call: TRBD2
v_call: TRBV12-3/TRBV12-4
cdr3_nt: TGTGCCAGCAGTTGGGGAGGGGCCTTCGGGGAGACCCAGTACTTC
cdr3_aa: CASSWGGAFGETQYF